This passage covers 27 T cell receptor beta chains from one sample sequenced in a study of blood T cells in healthy people across ages. Primers used in a second PCR of about 6 to 11 cycles were a sample-barcoded 5' primer and a J-beta primer mix. TCRdb itself ran the 5' RACE reads through MiXCR, one entry per CDR3 protein. The data hold more than 700,000 distinct CDR3 sequences, with more than 35% observed a single time. Sequencing input: blood. The receptors here all came from a man of 80 years or more in good health.

This clonotype was observed once. The genes are TRBV15 and TRBJ2-7; 8 bases match TRBD2. The length of the CDR3 is 15 residues. Germline CDR1 is LNHNV and CDR2 is YYDKDF (reference sequence). V trimming: 0 bases; J trimming: 2 bases; junction bases outside the gene matches: 3. CDR3 protein: CATSRDFGRAYEQYF. The CDR3 DNA sequence: TGTGCCACCAGCAGAGATTTCGGGAGGGCCTACGAGCAGTACTTC. Using reference TRBV15 and TRBJ2-7 for the parts outside the CDR3, the full variable domain is DAMVIQNPRYQVTQFGKPVTLSCSQTLNHNVMYWYQQKSSQAPKLLFHYYDKDFNNEADTPDNFQSRRPNTSFCFLDIRSPGLGDTAMYLCATSRDFGRAYEQYFGPGTRLTVT.

The table lists this clonotype with a few counts. The chain combines TRBV5-1 with TRBJ2-7, with D possibly being TRBD2 (5 bases). Trimming pared 0 bases from V and 1 base from J, leaving 14 bases between. The CDR3 consists of 16 residues. Germline V CDR1 and CDR2: SGHRS, YFSETQ. The CDR3 protein is CASSLEVGAPSYEQYF. DNA of the CDR3: TGCGCCAGCAGCTTGGAGGTGGGAGCGCCGTCCTACGAGCAGTACTTC.

This rearrangement joins TRBV2 to TRBJ2-5; D ambiguous. The CDR3 has 14 amino acids. The germline CDR1 and CDR2 sequences are SNHLY and FYNNEI. Between the trimmed V and J ends, which lost 5 bases and 4 bases, there was a span of 14 bases. CDR3 in DNA: TGTGCCAGCAGTAGAACCCGAGTACCAGAGACCCAGTACTTC. Its protein product is CASSRTRVPETQYF.

This clonotype was detected ten times or more. The chain couples TRBV9 to TRBJ2-1; 8 nucleotides align to TRBD1. Trimming at V came to 8 bases and at J to 8 bases, leaving 15 bases not matched to a gene. Germline values: CDR1 SGDLS, CDR2 YYNGEE. CDR3 length equals 15 residues. The chain's CDR3 is CASCATGDLGDEQFF. The CDR3 DNA is TGTGCCAGTTGCGCGACAGGGGATCTTGGTGATGAGCAGTTCTTC.

J is TRBJ1-2 and V is TRBV20-1; D may be TRBD1 (5 bases). Germline CDR1 is DFQATT and CDR2 is SNEGSKA (reference sequence). The CDR3 extends over 15 amino acids. CDR3 nucleotides: TGCACTTGCAGGGACCAACTTAGGGCGGACTATGGCTACACCTTC. It is translated as CTCRDQLRADYGYTF.

This rearrangement joins TRBV20-1 to TRBJ2-5, with 9 bases identical to TRBD2. The V gene's germline CDR1 is DFQATT and CDR2 SNEGSKA (reference sequence). V was clipped by 3 bases and J by 3 bases; unmatched bases: 14. CDR3 length equals 17 residues. CDR3 residues: CSASGGHSGRREETQYF. The CDR3, as DNA: TGCAGTGCTAGTGGGGGTCATAGCGGGAGAAGGGAAGAGACCCAGTACTTC.

This clonotype has a handful of counts. This chain joins TRBV5-1 and TRBJ1-6; D not certain. The CDR3 has 15 amino acids. V was shortened by 4 bases and J by 8 bases, with 16 bases between the two germline ends. The germline V gene encodes CDR1 SGHRS and CDR2 YFSETQ. The CDR3 protein is CASSLEGRRDSPLHF. The CDR3 DNA sequence: TGCGCCAGCAGCCTGGAAGGAAGAAGGGATTCACCCCTCCACTTT.

The chain has TRBV3-1 and TRBJ2-2; 9 bases agree with TRBD1. The CDR3 extends over 19 amino acids. V was clipped by 4 bases and J by 0 bases; unmatched bases: 12. CDR1 and CDR2 from the germline V gene are LGHDT and YNNKEL (reference sequence). CDR3 nucleotide sequence: TGTGCCAGCAGCCCGCGGGACAGGGTTCTAACAACGAACACCGGGGAGCTGTTTTTT. This gives the protein CASSPRDRVLTTNTGELFF.

The chain recombines TRBV7-2 with TRBJ1-4; D remains unclear. Germline V gene data show CDR1 as SGHTA and CDR2 as FQGNSA. CDR3 size: 14 residues. The germline V and J ends were trimmed by 1 base and 6 bases, with 9 bases remaining between them. CDR3 sequence reads: CASSLGPEDEKLFF. The CDR3 DNA follows: TGTGCCAGCAGCTTAGGGCCGGAAGATGAAAAACTGTTTTTT.

J is TRBJ2-5 and V is TRBV27; 11 bases match TRBD1. V shed 7 bases and J 4 bases; nucleotides not matched to a gene: 8. Germline CDR1 reads MNHEY; CDR2 reads SMNVEV (reference sequence). CDR3 size: 15 residues. Written as DNA, the CDR3 is TGTGCCAGCAACCGCTTAGGGACAGGGGGAGAGACCCAGTACTTC. Translating it yields CASNRLGTGGETQYF.

J is TRBJ2-1 and V is TRBV13; no reliable D call. Looked up from germline, CDR1 is PRHDT and CDR2 is FYEKMQ (reference sequence). The CDR3 covers 14 residues. Trimming shortened V by 5 bases and J by 6 bases, and 14 bases separated the two germline ends. The CDR3 DNA sequence: TGTGCCAGCAGCGCGCCGGGTCTTCCCAATGAGCAGTTCTTC. It yields the protein CASSAPGLPNEQFF.

In its sample, this clonotype was seen a few times. The J gene is TRBJ2-5, the V gene TRBV15; D is perhaps TRBD2 (6 bases). The CDR3 consists of 14 residues. Trimming stripped 0 bases from V and 4 bases from J, with 9 bases between. Germline values: CDR1 LNHNV, CDR2 YYDKDF (reference sequence). CDR3 bases: TGTGCCACCAGCAGAGACGGGGGAGTAGAGACCCAGTACTTC. Protein product: CATSRDGGVETQYF.

The rearrangement joins TRBV7-2 to TRBJ2-1; either TRBD1 or TRBD2 may supply D (5 bases each). V was shortened by 5 bases and J by 5 bases, with 16 bases between the two germline ends. The germline V gene has CDR1 SGHTA and CDR2 FQGNSA. The CDR3 runs to 15 residues. Written as DNA, the CDR3 is TGTGCCAGCAGCCCAGACCCGGGGCGAGACAATGAGCAGTTCTTC. Translated: CASSPDPGRDNEQFF.

Regarding this clonotype: It is likely a read error, because the conserved phenylalanine at the end of the CDR3 is missing. This rearrangement joins TRBV5-1 to TRBJ2-1, with 10 bases that match TRBD2. This CDR3 contains 16 residues. Trimming cost V 4 bases and J 6 bases; bases outside gene matches: 10. Looked up from germline, CDR1 is SGHRS and CDR2 is YFSETQ. CDR3 region: CASSPPLAGEGNEQFI. CDR3 in DNA: TGCGCCAGCAGCCCCCCGCTAGCGGGAGAGGGCAATGAGCAGTTCATC.

This chain connects TRBV20-1 to TRBJ2-5; possibly TRBD1 for D (6 bases). CDR3 length equals 14 residues. Trimming left V 6 bases short and J 1 base short, with 15 bases between. Per germline, CDR1 DFQATT and CDR2 SNEGSKA (reference sequence). CDR3 protein: CSALKTGTQETQYF. DNA of the CDR3: TGCAGTGCCTTAAAGACAGGAACCCAAGAGACCCAGTACTTC.

This clonotype was counted ten times or more. This sequence joins TRBV7-2 and TRBJ2-1; no clear D. The ends were cut back, 5 bases at V and 10 bases at J, with 12 bases in the middle. The germline V gene encodes CDR1 SGHTA and CDR2 FQGNSA. The CDR3 is made up of 12 amino acids. Here the CDR3 reads CASSPPVAEQFF. As DNA, the CDR3 is TGTGCCAGCAGCCCGCCGGTCGCGGAGCAGTTCTTC.

A few counts support this clonotype. The rearrangement links TRBV6-2 or TRBV6-3 to TRBJ2-7, with D possibly being TRBD1 (6 bases). Germline-derived CDR1 and CDR2 are MNHEY and SVGEGT. The CDR3 length is 14 residues. Between the trimmed V and J ends, which lost 4 bases and 6 bases, there was a span of 16 bases. CDR3 in amino acids: CASSLSPGVGEQYF. The CDR3 bases are TGTGCCAGCAGTTTGTCTCCAGGGGTGGGCGAGCAGTACTTC.

The chain recombines TRBV12-3 or TRBV12-4 with TRBJ2-3, with 9 bases lining up with TRBD2. The length of the CDR3 is 15 residues. With 7 bases clipped from V and 4 bases from J, the junction kept 9 bases outside the gene matches. In DNA form, the CDR3 reads TGTGCCAGCACTTATAGCGGGAGACATCCAGATACGCAGTATTTT. This codes for CASTYSGRHPDTQYF.

The J gene is TRBJ2-1, the V gene TRBV5-1; a possible D gene is TRBD2 (6 bases). This CDR3 is built from 14 residues. V lost 7 bases and J lost 5, with 16 bases in between. CDR1 and CDR2 (germline): SGHRS, YFSETQ. The CDR3 spells CASGWASADNEQFF. The CDR3 nucleotides are TGCGCCAGCGGTTGGGCTAGCGCTGACAATGAGCAGTTCTTC.

The J gene is TRBJ1-6, the V gene TRBV20-1, with D hard to call. With 6 bases removed from V and 16 bases from J, the gap between germline ends came to 16 bases. Looked up from germline, CDR1 is DFQATT and CDR2 is SNEGSKA (reference sequence). The CDR3 length is 11 residues. This CDR3 reads CSAPWTALLHF. The CDR3 nucleotides are TGCAGTGCCCCGTGGACGGCGTTACTCCACTTT.

The rearrangement uses TRBV10-3 and TRBJ1-1; 10 bases match TRBD1. Germline V CDR1 and CDR2: ENHRY, SYGVKD. This CDR3 is built from 14 residues. With V trimmed by 2 bases and J by 5 bases, 2 bases remained unmatched. This CDR3 is CAISEDRGRTEAFF. Here the CDR3 DNA reads TGTGCCATCAGTGAGGACAGGGGGCGAACTGAAGCTTTCTTT.

The rearrangement links TRBV2 to TRBJ2-5, with D possibly TRBD1 on 6 matching bases. Germline CDR1 SNHLY, CDR2 FYNNEI. The CDR3 contains 16 residues. Trimming pared 3 bases from V and 7 bases from J, leaving 21 bases between. The CDR3 is CASSEREQGSKGTQYF. The CDR3 DNA is TGTGCCAGCAGTGAGAGAGAACAGGGCTCCAAAGGGACCCAGTACTTC.

The table lists this clonotype with many counts. This sequence joins TRBV29-1 and TRBJ2-3; D remains ambiguous. Germline values: CDR1 SQVTM, CDR2 ANQGSEA. V was pared by 0 bases and J by 8 bases, with 6 bases between. This CDR3 is 11 amino acids long. CDR3 protein: CSVEDYFTQYF. The CDR3 DNA follows: TGCAGCGTTGAAGATTATTTTACGCAGTATTTT.

CDR3 sequence reads: CASSSTQSTGGDEAFF. The CDR3 DNA follows: TGTGCCAGCAGTTCCACTCAATCCACAGGGGGCGATGAAGCTTTCTTT. V is TRBV6-6 and J is TRBJ1-1; 9 nucleotides agree with TRBD1. This CDR3 has 16 residues. After removal of 4 bases from V and 7 bases from J, the junction contained 13 bases not matched to a gene. The germline V gene has CDR1 MNHNY and CDR2 SVGAGI (reference sequence).

V gene TRBV5-6 combines with J gene TRBJ2-7; 7 bases fit TRBD1. Trimming took 2 bases from V and 3 from J; bases not matched to a gene: 8. The CDR3 is 15 amino acids. Germline CDR1 is SGHDT and CDR2 is YYEEEE. This CDR3 reads CASSFTGVLGYEQYF. For the CDR3, the DNA is TGTGCCAGCAGCTTTACAGGGGTGTTGGGCTACGAGCAGTACTTC. Using reference TRBV5-6 and TRBJ2-7 for the parts outside the CDR3, the full variable domain is DAGVTQSPTHLIKTRGQQVTLRCSPKSGHDTVSWYQQALGQGPQFIFQYYEEEERQRGNFPDRFSGHQFPNYSSELNVNALLLGDSALYLCASSFTGVLGYEQYFGPGTRLTVT.

The rearrangement links TRBV4-3 to TRBJ2-5; D not resolved. Germline assignment: CDR1 LGHNA and CDR2 YSLEER. V lost 1 base and J lost 2, with 8 bases in between. The CDR3 consists of 14 residues. The chain's CDR3 is CASSQARRQETQYF. CDR3 coding DNA: TGCGCCAGCAGCCAAGCTAGGAGACAAGAGACCCAGTACTTC.

This clonotype was detected only a few times. The chain carries TRBV7-7 and TRBJ2-1; D is undetermined. Looked up from germline, CDR1 is SSHAT and CDR2 is FNYEAQ (reference sequence). Trimming cost V 1 base and J 4 bases, with 11 bases left between them. CDR3 size: 15 residues. The CDR3 nucleotides read TGTGCCAGCAGCTTAGATAGGGTAGGGTACAATGAGCAGTTCTTC. It yields the protein CASSLDRVGYNEQFF. Complete variable domain (other parts from reference TRBV7-7 and TRBJ2-1): GAGVSQSPRYKVTKRGQDVTLRCDPISSHATLYWYQQALGQGPEFLTYFNYEAQPDKSGLPSDRFSAERPEGSISTLTIQRTEQRDSAMYRCASSLDRVGYNEQFFGPGTRLTVL.